This is a list of T cell receptor beta chains from one sample in a study of blood T cell repertoires in COVID-19. Method: immunoSEQ multiplex PCR; TCRdb's copy keeps in-frame clones and lacks some. The table includes about 52,000 clones, over 75% detected once. The sequencing input was peripheral blood. Receptors were obtained from an older man with acute or convalescent COVID-19. CDR3s include the opening cysteine and the closing phenylalanine or tryptophan. The D gene is left open where the match is weak. A clone size is listed for some rows: how often the clone was seen (once, few, many), or a class if it is expanded.

V gene	D gene	J gene	clone size	CDR3 protein	CDR3 DNA
TRBV5-1	TRBD1	TRBJ2-3	.	CASSQFASTGGTDTQYF	TGCGCCAGCAGCCAATTCGCGTCGACAGGGGGCACAGATACGCAGTATTTT
TRBV29-1	TRBD1	TRBJ2-7	.	CSGRTGSYEQYF	TGCAGCGGCCGGACAGGCTCCTACGAGCAGTACTTC
TRBV28	.	TRBJ1-2	.	CASTAGLHYGYTF	TGTGCCAGCACCGCCGGTCTGCACTATGGCTACACCTTC
TRBV14	.	TRBJ2-7	.	CASSQVLGDWNEQYF	TGTGCCAGCAGCCAAGTCCTAGGGGACTGGAACGAGCAGTACTTC
TRBV28	TRBD2	TRBJ2-3	.	CAHGGGRAGTDTQYF	TGTGCTCATGGCGGGGGGAGGGCCGGGACAGATACGCAGTATTTT
TRBV6-5	.	TRBJ1-1	.	CASSRGAESNTEAFF	TGTGCCAGCAGTCGGGGGGCGGAAAGTAACACTGAAGCTTTCTTT
TRBV9	.	TRBJ2-7	.	CASSSGLVSYEQYF	TGTGCCAGCAGCTCGGGACTTGTTTCCTACGAGCAGTACTTC
TRBV29-1	.	TRBJ2-5	.	CSVRTAQETQYF	TGCAGCGTAAGGACAGCACAAGAGACCCAGTACTTC
TRBV6-2/TRBV6-3	.	TRBJ1-5	.	CASSATGTISNQPQHF	TGTGCCAGCAGCGCTACAGGGACTATAAGCAATCAGCCCCAGCATTTT
TRBV3-1/TRBV3-2	.	TRBJ1-5	once	CASSRRQNQPQHF	TGTGCCAGCAGCCGCAGACAGAATCAGCCCCAGCATTTT
TRBV6-1	TRBD1	TRBJ1-6	.	CASSEQTGWNSPLHF	TGTGCCAGCAGTGAGCAGACAGGGTGGAATTCACCCCTCCACTTT
TRBV7-8	TRBD1	TRBJ1-4	.	CASSKRGTGSTNEKLFF	TGTGCCAGCAGCAAAAGGGGGACAGGGTCTACTAATGAAAAACTGTTTTTT
TRBV3-1/TRBV3-2	.	TRBJ1-1	few	CASSLTRGFGEAFF	TGTGCCAGCAGCCTTACAAGGGGTTTCGGTGAAGCTTTCTTT
TRBV11-3	.	TRBJ2-3	.	CASSLALATDTQYF	TGTGCCAGCAGCTTAGCCCTAGCAACAGATACGCAGTATTTT
TRBV2	.	TRBJ1-5	few	CASNGNSNQPQHF	TGTGCCAGCAACGGGAATAGCAATCAGCCCCAGCATTTT
TRBV10-3	.	TRBJ1-1	.	CAISAGGRATEAFF	TGTGCCATCAGTGCGGGAGGGAGGGCCACTGAAGCTTTCTTT
TRBV6-5	TRBD1	TRBJ2-7	.	CASRPGQGSHEQYF	TGTGCCAGCAGACCGGGACAGGGGTCCCACGAGCAGTACTTC
TRBV5-1	.	TRBJ1-5	.	CASSTAGDQPQHF	TGCGCCAGCAGCACCGCCGGGGATCAGCCCCAGCATTTT
TRBV7-9	TRBD1	TRBJ1-1	few	CASSLGQGSFMNTEAFF	TGTGCCAGCAGCTTGGGACAGGGTTCCTTTATGAACACTGAAGCTTTCTTT
TRBV19	.	TRBJ2-2	.	CASRDLATGTGELFF	TGTGCCAGTAGGGATCTAGCTACGGGGACCGGGGAGCTGTTTTTT
TRBV29-1	.	TRBJ2-1	.	CSVVGLAFSWEQFF	TGCAGCGTTGTTGGACTCGCTTTTAGTTGGGAGCAGTTCTTC
TRBV5-1	TRBD1	TRBJ1-1	.	CASSLAPGTGDTEAFF	TGCGCCAGCAGCTTAGCTCCCGGGACAGGGGACACTGAAGCTTTCTTT
TRBV10-3	TRBD1	TRBJ1-2	medium-sized	CAISESVTGGFYGYTF	TGTGCCATCAGTGAGTCCGTGACAGGGGGTTTCTATGGCTACACCTTC
TRBV6-6	.	TRBJ2-3	.	CASTHPGLSTDTQYF	TGTGCCAGCACCCACCCGGGTCTTAGCACAGATACGCAGTATTTT